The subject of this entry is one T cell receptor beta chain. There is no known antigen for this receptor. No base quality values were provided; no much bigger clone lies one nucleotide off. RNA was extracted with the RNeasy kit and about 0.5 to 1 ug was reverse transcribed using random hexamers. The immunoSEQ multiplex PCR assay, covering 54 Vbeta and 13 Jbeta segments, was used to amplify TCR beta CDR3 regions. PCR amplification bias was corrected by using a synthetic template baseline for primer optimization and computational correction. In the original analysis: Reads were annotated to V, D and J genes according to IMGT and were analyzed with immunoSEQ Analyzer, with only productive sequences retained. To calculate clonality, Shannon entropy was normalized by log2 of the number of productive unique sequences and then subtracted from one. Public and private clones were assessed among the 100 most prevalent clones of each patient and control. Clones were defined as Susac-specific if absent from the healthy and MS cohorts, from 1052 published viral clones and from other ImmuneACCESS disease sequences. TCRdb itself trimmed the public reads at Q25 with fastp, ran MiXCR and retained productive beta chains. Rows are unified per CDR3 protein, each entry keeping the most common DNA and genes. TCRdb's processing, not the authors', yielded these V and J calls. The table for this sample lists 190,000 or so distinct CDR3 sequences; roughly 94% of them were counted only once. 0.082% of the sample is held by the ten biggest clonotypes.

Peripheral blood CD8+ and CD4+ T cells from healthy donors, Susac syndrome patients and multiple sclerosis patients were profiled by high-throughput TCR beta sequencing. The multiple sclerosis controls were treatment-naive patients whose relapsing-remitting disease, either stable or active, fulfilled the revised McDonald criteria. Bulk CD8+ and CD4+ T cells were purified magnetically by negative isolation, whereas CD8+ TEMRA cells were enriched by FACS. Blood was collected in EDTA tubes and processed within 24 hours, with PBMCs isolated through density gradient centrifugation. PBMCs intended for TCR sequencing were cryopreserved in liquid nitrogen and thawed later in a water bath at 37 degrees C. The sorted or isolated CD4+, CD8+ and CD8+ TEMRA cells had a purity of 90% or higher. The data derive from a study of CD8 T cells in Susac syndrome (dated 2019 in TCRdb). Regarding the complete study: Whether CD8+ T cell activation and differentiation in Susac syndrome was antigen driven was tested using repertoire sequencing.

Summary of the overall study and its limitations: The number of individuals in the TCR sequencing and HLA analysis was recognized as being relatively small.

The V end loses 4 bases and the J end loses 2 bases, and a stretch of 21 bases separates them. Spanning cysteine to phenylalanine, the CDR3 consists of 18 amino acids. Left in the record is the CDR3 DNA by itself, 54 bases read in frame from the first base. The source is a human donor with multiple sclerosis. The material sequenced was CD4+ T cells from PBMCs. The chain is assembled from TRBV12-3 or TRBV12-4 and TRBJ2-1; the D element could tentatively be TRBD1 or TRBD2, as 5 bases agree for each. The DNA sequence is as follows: TGTGCCAGCAGTTCACCCCTGGTTGGGGGAATCACCTACAATGAGCAGTTCTTC. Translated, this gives CASSSPLVGGITYNEQFF.